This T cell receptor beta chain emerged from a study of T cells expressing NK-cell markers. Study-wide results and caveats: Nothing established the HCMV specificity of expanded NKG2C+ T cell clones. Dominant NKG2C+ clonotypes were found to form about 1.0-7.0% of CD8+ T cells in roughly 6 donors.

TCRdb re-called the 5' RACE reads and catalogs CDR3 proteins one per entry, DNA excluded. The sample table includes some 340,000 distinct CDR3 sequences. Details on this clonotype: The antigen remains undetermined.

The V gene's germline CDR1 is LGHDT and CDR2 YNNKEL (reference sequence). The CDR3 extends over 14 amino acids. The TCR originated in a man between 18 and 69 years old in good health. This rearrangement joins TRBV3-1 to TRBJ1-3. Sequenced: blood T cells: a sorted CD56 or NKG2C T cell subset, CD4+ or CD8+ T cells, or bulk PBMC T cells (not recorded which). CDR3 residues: CASSQVWPGNTIYF.